This TCR beta chain was recovered during a study of blood T cell repertoires in COVID-19. Germline V gene data show CDR1 as ENHRY and CDR2 as SYGVKD. V was cut by 6 bases and J by 2 bases, with 10 bases left in between. The CDR3 runs 13 residues. Here immunoSEQ multiplex PCR was the method, and the copy in TCRdb shows in-frame clones only, minus some. The sample comprises fewer than 350,000 clones, roughly 93% of which are singletons, and 2.3% rests with the top ten. The genes are TRBV10-3 and TRBJ1-2; D possibly corresponds to TRBD1 (6 bases). The specimen sequenced was PBMCs or T cells enriched from blood (not recorded which). This receptor was taken from a woman in her thirties or forties with acute COVID-19. The CDR3 coding sequence is TGTGCCATCAGCCCGGACAGCAACTATGGCTACACCTTC. This encodes CAISPDSNYGYTF.